These T cell receptor beta chains were read from a single sample in a study of CD8+CD57+ T cells in acquired aplastic anemia. Using its own MiXCR run on the reads, TCRdb lists one record per CDR3 protein. The sample includes 15,000 to 20,000 distinct CDR3 sequences, approximately 38% seen only once; the top ten take 80% to 90%. The sample consisted of CD8+CD57+ T cells sorted from PBMCs. These receptors were collected from a human donor with aplastic anemia. CDR3s include the opening cysteine and the closing phenylalanine or tryptophan. D genes are given only for firm matches. Clone size is given for some rows only: seen once, a few or many times, or a class if the clone is expanded.

D: -
V: TRBV19
J: TRBJ1-2
size: -
DNA: TGTGCCACCTTGGACGGAGCTAACTATGGCTACACCTTC
CDR3: CATLDGANYGYTF

D: -
V: TRBV27
J: TRBJ2-7
size: -
DNA: TGTGCCAGCAGTTTGGGGACATACTACGAGCAGTACTTC
CDR3: CASSLGTYYEQYF

D: -
V: TRBV7-7
J: TRBJ2-2
size: -
DNA: TGTGCTAGCAGCCTAAGTAACGGGGAGCTGTTTTTT
CDR3: CASSLSNGELFF

D: TRBD2
V: TRBV10-2
J: TRBJ2-7
size: -
DNA: TGCGCCAGCAGTGACCCTAGCGGGAGTTACGAGCAGTACTTC
CDR3: CASSDPSGSYEQYF

D: -
V: TRBV7-3
J: TRBJ2-1
size: -
DNA: TGTGCCAGCAGCGTAGCAGGGGCCAATGAGCAGTTCTTC
CDR3: CASSVAGANEQFF

D: -
V: TRBV2
J: TRBJ2-1
size: -
DNA: TGTGTCAGCAGTGAAGCGTCCGATGAGCAGTTCTTC
CDR3: CVSSEASDEQFF

D: -
V: TRBV12-3/TRBV12-4
J: TRBJ2-7
size: few
DNA: TGTGCCAGCAGTCTCCCACTGGCAGGGCGTAACGAGCAGTACTTC
CDR3: CASSLPLAGRNEQYF

D: -
V: TRBV5-6
J: TRBJ1-1
size: few
DNA: TGTGCCAGCAGGGAGGGAAACACTGAAGCTTTCTTT
CDR3: CASREGNTEAFF

D: TRBD1
V: TRBV9
J: TRBJ1-2
size: few
DNA: TGTGCCAGCAGCATACGAACCGGGACAGGGTCGGGAGGCTACACCTTC
CDR3: CASSIRTGTGSGGYTF

D: -
V: TRBV2
J: TRBJ2-1
size: -
DNA: TGTGCCAGCGCTAGTTCGGTCCGGCCGCAGTTCTTC
CDR3: CASASSVRPQFF

D: -
V: TRBV6-1
J: TRBJ2-2
size: many
DNA: TGTGCCAGCAGTCCCAGGGTATCTAAAATGGCCGGGGAGCTGTTTTTT
CDR3: CASSPRVSKMAGELFF

D: -
V: TRBV2
J: TRBJ1-1
size: -
DNA: TGTGCCAGCAGTGGAGCAGGGAGTAGATCGGGCACTGAAGCTTTCTTT
CDR3: CASSGAGSRSGTEAFF

D: TRBD1
V: TRBV24-1
J: TRBJ1-2
size: -
DNA: TGTGCCACCAGTGATCGCAAACAGGGGGGCTATGGCTACACCTTC
CDR3: CATSDRKQGGYGYTF

D: -
V: TRBV7-9
J: TRBJ2-1
size: few
DNA: TGCGCCAGCAGCCAAGATAGAAACAATGAGCAGTTCTTC
CDR3: CASSQDRNNEQFF

D: TRBD1
V: TRBV5-4
J: TRBJ1-2
size: once
DNA: TGTGCCAGCAGCTGGAAGGGGGGACAGAACTATGGCTACACCTTC
CDR3: CASSWKGGQNYGYTF

D: TRBD1
V: TRBV7-9
J: TRBJ2-2
size: few
DNA: TGTGCCAGCAGCTCCGGGACAGGGAGTACCGGGGAGCTGTTTTTT
CDR3: CASSSGTGSTGELFF